This TCR beta chain is from a study of blood T cells in healthy people across ages. Notes on the study in general: Relative to aged donors, long-lived donors carried more naive CD4+ cells and displayed higher diversity.

J lost 7 bases, V lost 3 bases, and 6 bases had no gene match. The CDR3 has 12 residues. The V gene's germline CDR1 is SQVTM and CDR2 ANQGSEA. This clonotype turned up a few times. Its matching antigen is unknown. With a J-beta primer mix and a sample-barcoded 5' primer, a second PCR ran 7 to 11 cycles. TCRdb called the 5' RACE reads again in MiXCR, with one record for every CDR3 protein. The sample holds around 1,700,000 distinct CDR3 sequences, 28% seen once. The TCR sequence derives from a woman in her 30s in good health. The sequenced sample consisted of blood. The V and J genes are TRBV29-1 and TRBJ2-7, with 7 positions matching TRBD1. The CDR3 loop reads CSVEKGAREQYF. The DNA for the CDR3 is TGCAGCGTTGAGAAGGGGGCGCGAGAGCAGTACTTC.